A single sample gave rise to the 2 T cell receptor beta chains below, sequenced in a study of control samples from healthy donors and cancer patients (TCRdb year 2020). Library prep was done by the immunoSEQ multiplex PCR assay. The table was pulled from immuneACCESS by TCRdb, which kept in-frame rearrangements only. Such tables lose some clones; where checked, under half of the loss comes from unresolved V genes, and the rest has no known cause. The sample table contains approximately 120,000 clones; only one count was recorded for about nine tenths of them. Over 7.5% of the sample comes from the top ten. The specimen was blood. These receptors were collected from a man between 40 and 49 years old in good health.

The chain uses TRBV6-6 and TRBJ1-1; D remains ambiguous. V dropped 0 bases and J dropped 1 base, with 6 bases sitting between them. Germline V gene data show CDR1 as MNHNY and CDR2 as SVGAGI (reference sequence). The CDR3 runs 14 residues. CDR3 protein: CASSYSSQNTEAFF. DNA of the CDR3: TGTGCCAGCAGTTACTCGTCTCAGAACACTGAAGCTTTCTTT.

V gene TRBV11-3 combines with J gene TRBJ2-2, with 7 bases that match TRBD1. V gave up 2 bases and J gave up 0 bases; unmatched junction bases: 3. The CDR3 has 16 amino acids. CDR1 SGHNT and CDR2 YENEEA come from the germline V gene. The CDR3 is CASSLSGTANTGELFF. CDR3 nucleotides: TGTGCCAGCAGCTTATCCGGGACAGCGAACACCGGGGAGCTGTTTTTT.